These 22 T cell receptor beta chains came from one sample sequenced in a study of blood T cell repertoires in COVID-19. This table comes from immunoSEQ multiplex PCR, and its TCRdb copy is limited to in-frame clones, with some not included. The table has around 140,000 clones, approximately 92% seen once. Sequenced sample: peripheral blood. The receptors were gathered from a man aged 18 to 35 with COVID-19, enrolled during active disease.

This clone has only one observation. The chain has TRBV5-5 and TRBJ2-1, with 7 bases aligning to TRBD2. From germline, CDR1 is SGHKS and CDR2 YYEKEE (reference sequence). Trimming took 0 bases from V and 1 from J; bases not matched to a gene: 7. The length of the CDR3 is 17 residues. For the CDR3, the DNA is TGTGCCAGCAGCTTGGAAGCCGCGGGAGCGTCCTACAATGAGCAGTTCTTC. It is translated as CASSLEAAGASYNEQFF. Together with reference TRBV5-5 and TRBJ2-1, the CDR3 gives the full variable domain: DAGVTQSPTHLIKTRGQQVTLRCSPISGHKSVSWYQQVLGQGPQFIFQYYEKEERGRGNFPDRFSARQFPNYSSELNVNALLLGDSALYLCASSLEAAGASYNEQFFGPGTRLTVL.

A note on this clone: One junction end disagrees with the germline gene, perhaps due to a read error. CDR3 protein: CASNLPSGNGTDTQYF. The DNA for the CDR3 is TGTGCCAGCAACTTACCCAGCGGGAATGGCACAGATACGCAGTATTTT. This chain links TRBV7-2 with TRBJ2-3; 7 bases agree with TRBD2. Germline CDR1 SGHTA, CDR2 FQGNSA. This CDR3 has 16 residues.

The V and J genes are TRBV4-1 and TRBJ2-6; 7 bases agree with TRBD1. V lost 1 base, J lost 4 bases, and 7 bases stayed unmatched. CDR3 length: 17 amino acids. Looked up from germline, CDR1 is MGHRA and CDR2 is YSYEKL. The CDR3 sequence: CASSQGPTGSGANVLTF. DNA of the CDR3: TGCGCCAGCAGCCAAGGTCCGACAGGGTCGGGGGCCAACGTCCTGACTTTC.

This rearrangement joins TRBV12-3 or TRBV12-4 to TRBJ1-2; D gene unclear. This CDR3 contains 12 residues. Trimming cost V 6 bases and J 6 bases, with 11 bases left between them. CDR3 DNA sequence: TGTGCCAGCAGCTATTATGCGGATGGCTACACCTTC. Its translation: CASSYYADGYTF.

V usage is TRBV5-1 and J usage is TRBJ2-1, with TRBD1 matching 9 bases. V dropped 0 bases and J dropped 7; count of bases not matched to a gene: 8. Germline V gives CDR1 SGHRS, CDR2 YFSETQ. CDR3 length: 16 residues. The CDR3, as DNA: TGCGCCAGCAGCTTGGGCGGGACAGGGACTAAAAATGAGCAGTTCTTC. It encodes CASSLGGTGTKNEQFF.

V is TRBV7-3 and J is TRBJ2-1; TRBD2 aligns across 11 bases. This CDR3 has 15 amino acids. The germline V gene encodes CDR1 SGHTA and CDR2 FQGTGA. Unmatched junction bases numbered 4, after V lost 5 bases and J lost 4 bases. The CDR3: CASSPGLAAYNEQFF. The CDR3 DNA follows: TGTGCCAGCAGCCCGGGACTAGCGGCGTACAATGAGCAGTTCTTC. Variable domain in full (rest from reference TRBV7-3 and TRBJ2-1): GAGVSQTPSNKVTEKGKYVELRCDPISGHTALYWYRQSLGQGPEFLIYFQGTGAADDSGLPNDRFFAVRPEGSVSTLKIQRTERGDSAVYLCASSPGLAAYNEQFFGPGTRLTVL.

The chain links TRBV12-5 to TRBJ2-7, with a tentative D call TRBD1 (7 bases). Per the germline V gene, CDR1 is LGHNT and CDR2 is FRNRAP. V lost 9 bases to trimming and J lost 4 bases, with 31 bases between them. This CDR3 region has 18 residues. CDR3 protein: CARAGPDRVGDWRYEQYF. CDR3 nucleotide sequence: TGTGCTAGGGCGGGACCCGACAGGGTAGGTGATTGGAGGTACGAGCAGTACTTC.

This CDR3 reads CSAPESGELFF. CDR3 nucleotide sequence: TGCAGTGCGCCGGAGTCCGGGGAGCTGTTTTTT. The V call is TRBV20-1, the J call TRBJ2-2; D ambiguous. V lost 6 bases and J 6 bases, leaving 8 bases between the germline ends. Germline lookup yields CDR1 DFQATT and CDR2 SNEGSKA (reference sequence). This CDR3 has 11 residues.

The V gene is TRBV18, the J gene TRBJ2-5; no firm D call. V was shortened by 6 bases and J by 4 bases, with 6 bases between the two germline ends. The CDR3 length is 11 residues. CDR1 and CDR2 (germline): KGHSH, LQKENI. Written as DNA, the CDR3 is TGTGCCAGCTCCCCGGGAGAGACCCAGTACTTC. Protein sequence: CASSPGETQYF.

This rearrangement joins TRBV6-5 to TRBJ2-7; 13 nucleotides match TRBD2. The V segment lost 6 bases and the J segment 6 bases; nucleotides outside the gene matches: 2. The CDR3 spans 13 residues. Germline loops: CDR1 MNHEY, CDR2 SVGAGI. CDR3 nucleotide sequence: TGTGCCAGCAGCCGACTAGCGGGAGGCGAGCAGTACTTC. Residues: CASSRLAGGEQYF.

V and J are TRBV13 and TRBJ2-7; 10 bases line up with TRBD2. Germline V CDR1 and CDR2: PRHDT, FYEKMQ (reference sequence). The length of the CDR3 is 18 residues. Germline trimming cut 6 bases from V and 5 bases from J; bases unmatched to any gene: 19. This chain's CDR3 is CASSSGQRLGLAFHEQYF. DNA for the CDR3: TGTGCCAGCAGTTCGGGACAGAGGTTGGGACTAGCGTTCCACGAGCAGTACTTC. Based on the CDR3 plus reference TRBV13 and TRBJ2-7, the full variable domain is AAGVIQSPRHLIKEKRETATLKCYPIPRHDTVYWYQQGPGQDPQFLISFYEKMQSDKGSIPDRFSAQQFSDYHSELNMSSLELGDSALYFCASSSGQRLGLAFHEQYFGPGTRLTVT.

The gene calls are TRBV4-3 and TRBJ2-7; 7 nucleotides line up with TRBD1. J lost 2 bases, V lost 6 bases, and 13 bases had no gene match. Germline V gene sequence: CDR1 LGHNA, CDR2 YSLEER. CDR3 size: 16 residues. CDR3 region: CASSPLAGTAPYEQYF. The CDR3 bases are TGCGCCAGCAGTCCCCTTGCCGGGACAGCCCCCTACGAGCAGTACTTC.

The chain recombines TRBV29-1 with TRBJ2-1; D gene unclear. Germline assignment: CDR1 SQVTM and CDR2 ANQGSEA. V gave up 6 bases and J gave up 8 bases, with 20 bases separating them. This CDR3 has 14 residues. CDR3 in DNA: TGCAGCGTGGCCGGGTCCATAGAAGCCTATGAGCAGTTCTTC. Translated, it gives CSVAGSIEAYEQFF.

The chain couples TRBV21-1 to TRBJ2-2; the DNA was not compared with TRBD1, the D call given in the table. TRBV21-1 is reported as a pseudogene. The length of the CDR3 is 15 residues. The CDR3 nucleotides read TGTGCCAGCAGCAAAGAGGGACAGGGGACCGGGGAGCTGTTTTTT. Translated: CASSKEGQGTGELFF.

The genes are TRBV10-2 and TRBJ2-7; 7 nucleotides match TRBD1. The length of the CDR3 is 13 residues. V gave up 7 bases and J gave up 3 bases; unmatched junction bases: 6. From germline, CDR1 is WSHSY and CDR2 SAAADI. CDR3: CASNIPGGYEQYF. The CDR3 DNA sequence: TGCGCCAGCAATATACCAGGGGGCTACGAGCAGTACTTC.

V usage is TRBV14 and J usage is TRBJ1-6, with D possibly matching TRBD1 (5 bases). The CDR3 is 18 residues long. CDR1 is SGHDN and CDR2 is FVKESK in the germline V gene. Trimming cost V 4 bases and J 4 bases, with 20 bases left between them. The CDR3 sequence is CASSRYLPGMAYNSPLHF. Written as DNA, the CDR3 is TGTGCCAGCAGCCGATATCTGCCAGGGATGGCGTATAATTCACCCCTCCACTTT.

The chain recombines TRBV28 with TRBJ1-2; TRBD1 might be the D (5 bases). CDR3 length equals 12 residues. The germline V gene has CDR1 MDHEN and CDR2 SYDVKM. V was pared by 9 bases and J by 8 bases, with 16 bases between. The CDR3 loop reads CASRIGGEGYTF. CDR3 DNA: TGTGCCAGTCGGATCGGGGGTGAAGGCTACACCTTC.

This chain links TRBV6-5 with TRBJ1-6, with 10 bases matching TRBD1. J lost 9 bases, V lost 6 bases, and 8 bases had no gene match. Germline CDR1 and CDR2: MNHEY and SVGAGI. The CDR3 extends over 15 amino acids. In DNA form, the CDR3 reads TGTGCCAGCAGACCGACCGGGACAGGGGTTTCACCCCTCCACTTT. Translated: CASRPTGTGVSPLHF.

In nucleotides, the CDR3 is TGTGCCAGCAGCCCGCCGGGGGACTCAACCTACGAGCAGTACTTC. This codes for CASSPPGDSTYEQYF. The chain combines TRBV7-2 with TRBJ2-7; a weak D match, TRBD2 (6 bases). Germline-derived CDR1 and CDR2 are SGHTA and FQGNSA. The CDR3 extends over 15 amino acids. V lost 5 bases, J lost 2 bases, and 16 bases lay in between.

The chain employs TRBV30 and TRBJ1-1; no firm D call. The V end lost 5 bases, the J end lost 1 base, and 8 bases lay between the germline ends. Germline CDR1 GTSNPN, CDR2 SVGIG (reference sequence). This CDR3 is built from 12 residues. CDR3: CAWGPSNTEAFF. CDR3 DNA: TGTGCCTGGGGACCGTCGAACACTGAAGCTTTCTTT.

The rearrangement uses TRBV7-3 and TRBJ1-6; 7 bases align to TRBD1. Germline lookup yields CDR1 SGHTA and CDR2 FQGTGA. The V gene end was trimmed by 6 bases and the J gene end by 9 bases; junction bases not matched to a gene: 5. The CDR3 length is 13 residues. This chain's CDR3 is CASSQTGRSPLHF. The CDR3 nucleotides read TGTGCCAGCAGTCAGACAGGGCGTTCACCCCTCCACTTT.

This chain links TRBV27 with TRBJ2-1, with D perhaps TRBD2 (6 bases). The CDR3 extends over 16 amino acids. The ends were cut back, 4 bases at V and 2 bases at J, with 15 bases in the middle. The germline gives CDR1 MNHEY, CDR2 SMNVEV (reference sequence). CDR3 protein: CASSSRDSPAYNEQFF. CDR3 DNA sequence: TGTGCCAGCAGTTCCCGGGACTCCCCAGCCTACAATGAGCAGTTCTTC.